A single sample gave rise to the 10 T cell receptor beta chains below, sequenced in a study of blood T cell repertoires in COVID-19. TCRdb keeps only in-frame clones here, not all; method: immunoSEQ multiplex PCR. The sample lists about 210,000 clones, roughly 84% occurring once. The sample was peripheral blood. Receptor source: a woman of 80 years or more with COVID-19, enrolled during active disease.

The chain joins TRBV10-3 to TRBJ1-3, with TRBD1 identical over 8 bases. V shed 6 bases and J 0 bases; nucleotides not matched to a gene: 4. The CDR3 has 15 amino acids. CDR1 is ENHRY, CDR2 SYGVKD, per germline. The CDR3 bases are TGTGCCATCAGGCCGACAGGGGACTCTGGAAACACCATATATTTT. Its translation is CAIRPTGDSGNTIYF.

The CDR3, as DNA: TGTGCCTGGAGTGTAAGGCTAGCGGGATCGAACACCGGGGAGCTGTTTTTT. It translates to CAWSVRLAGSNTGELFF. The chain joins TRBV30 to TRBJ2-2; 9 bases map to TRBD2. Unmatched junction bases numbered 5, after V lost 0 bases and J lost 0 bases. From germline, CDR1 is GTSNPN and CDR2 SVGIG (reference sequence). The CDR3 consists of 17 residues.

This sequence joins TRBV10-3 and TRBJ2-3, with unresolved D. Germline V CDR1 and CDR2: ENHRY, SYGVKD. The germline V and J ends were trimmed by 3 bases and 2 bases, with 6 bases remaining between them. The CDR3 spans 13 residues. CDR3 DNA sequence: TGTGCCATCAGTGAAGCCTACACAGATACGCAGTATTTT. The encoded protein is CAISEAYTDTQYF.

This sequence joins TRBV3-1 (or the pseudogene TRBV3-2) and TRBJ2-3, with D possibly matching TRBD2 (5 bases). This CDR3 is 14 amino acids long. Between the trimmed V and J ends, which lost 3 bases and 3 bases, there was a span of 10 bases. Germline-derived CDR1 and CDR2 are LGHDT and YNNKEL (reference sequence). The CDR3 DNA reads as TGTGCCAGCAGCCAGACTACGGCTACAGATACGCAGTATTTT. This codes for CASSQTTATDTQYF.

This clone was counted only a few times. This chain uses TRBV7-9 with TRBJ1-5, with D uncertain. Trimming stripped 2 bases from V and 3 bases from J, with 11 bases between. This CDR3 has 15 amino acids. Per germline, CDR1 SEHNR and CDR2 FQNEAQ (reference sequence). The CDR3, as DNA: TGTGCCAGCAGCTTATTCGATGGCCCCAATCAGCCCCAGCATTTT. It encodes CASSLFDGPNQPQHF.

The chain is built from TRBV7-9 and TRBJ2-2; possibly TRBD2 for D (6 bases). The V gene's germline CDR1 is SEHNR and CDR2 FQNEAQ (reference sequence). The CDR3 runs 16 residues. The V and J ends lost 5 bases and 4 bases respectively, with 17 bases between them. The CDR3 DNA is TGTGCCAGCAGCCCTTACGGCCGGGGAGGCACCGGGGAGCTGTTTTTT. This codes for CASSPYGRGGTGELFF.

The J gene is TRBJ1-2, the V gene TRBV7-2; 8 bases fit TRBD1. Germline CDR1 reads SGHTA; CDR2 reads FQGNSA. The V gene end was trimmed by 5 bases and the J gene end by 5 bases; junction bases not matched to a gene: 10. This CDR3 comprises 15 residues. The CDR3 region is CASSPGTGVFYGYTF. Written as DNA, the CDR3 is TGTGCCAGCAGCCCCGGGACAGGAGTATTTTATGGCTACACCTTC.

This chain uses TRBV5-1 with TRBJ2-5, with D possibly matching TRBD2 (6 bases). CDR1 SGHRS and CDR2 YFSETQ come from the germline V gene. V was clipped by 0 bases and J by 1 base, with 7 bases between them. This CDR3 is 14 amino acids long. CDR3 DNA sequence: TGCGCCAGCAGCTTGGGGGACTCCCAAGAGACCCAGTACTTC. This encodes CASSLGDSQETQYF. Full variable domain (outside the CDR3, taken from reference TRBV5-1 and TRBJ2-5): KAGVTQTPRYLIKTRGQQVTLSCSPISGHRSVSWYQQTPGQGLQFLFEYFSETQRNKGNFPGRFSGRQFSNSRSEMNVSTLELGDSALYLCASSLGDSQETQYFGPGTRLLVL.

In this sample, this clone turned up a few times. This chain links TRBV28 with TRBJ1-2, with D perhaps matching TRBD1 (6 bases). The CDR3 runs 17 residues. The germline V gene encodes CDR1 MDHEN and CDR2 SYDVKM. V was trimmed by 1 base and J by 4 bases, leaving 19 bases between them. The CDR3 DNA is TGTGCCAGCAGTTTATTATCCCAGGGGCCCATACGCTATGGCTACACCTTC. This encodes CASSLLSQGPIRYGYTF.

V is TRBV6-1 and J is TRBJ1-2; D remains ambiguous. Germline V gene lookup returns CDR1 MNHNS and CDR2 SASEGT. The CDR3 runs 14 residues. With 2 bases removed from V and 4 bases from J, the gap between germline ends came to 11 bases. The DNA of the CDR3 is TGTGCCAGCAGTGAATCCAGGCCCCTCTATGGCTACACCTTC. Encoded protein: CASSESRPLYGYTF.